The sequence of this T cell receptor (beta chain) was determined in a study of blood T cell repertoires in COVID-19. Study overall: The study drew acute and convalescent COVID-19 samples from the United States, Italy and Spain. The analysed material was cDNA or gDNA that came from T cells, B-cell-depleted T cells, or PBMCs.

TCRdb's table, derived via immunoSEQ multiplex PCR, lists solely in-frame clones and lacks some. The profile shows around 23,000 clones, approximately 74% of them singletons. This CDR3 region has 15 residues. Germline V gives CDR1 MNHEY, CDR2 SVGAGI. V shed 6 bases, J shed 9 bases, and the junction held 11 bases outside the gene matches. This chain connects TRBV6-5 to TRBJ2-1; 10 nucleotides agree with TRBD2. Sequenced: peripheral blood. The receptor was derived from a man aged 50-60 years with COVID-19, enrolled during active disease. The CDR3 nucleotides read TGTGCCAGCAGAATACAAGCGGGAGGGGGAGGTGAGCAGTTCTTC. Translation gives CASRIQAGGGGEQFF.